Listed below are T cell receptor beta chains from one sample, sequenced in a study of T cells in Graves' hyperthyroidism and ophthalmopathy. Via MiXCR, TCRdb re-called the multiplex PCR reads, giving one row per CDR3 protein. The sample holds about 560,000 distinct CDR3 sequences, 46% seen once. Sequenced sample: peripheral blood or thyroid tissue (not recorded which). All receptors come from a woman between 18 and 29 years old with Graves' hyperthyroidism. The CDR3 runs from the conserved cysteine through the conserved F or W. D genes are given only for firm matches. Clone size appears in some rows only: once, few, many, or a class for an expanded clone.

j_call: TRBJ2-5; clone_size: -; d_call: -; v_call: TRBV24-1; cdr3_aa: CATTGGQETQYF; cdr3_nt: TGTGCCACGACAGGCGGTCAAGAGACCCAGTACTTC
j_call: TRBJ2-1; clone_size: few; d_call: TRBD2; v_call: TRBV7-2; cdr3_aa: CASILVRTGGTYNEQFF; cdr3_nt: TGTGCCAGCATCCTTGTACGTACGGGAGGCACCTACAATGAGCAGTTCTTC
j_call: TRBJ1-2; clone_size: few; d_call: TRBD1; v_call: TRBV24-1; cdr3_aa: CATSETPGTGFGYTF; cdr3_nt: TGTGCCACCAGTGAAACCCCCGGGACAGGGTTTGGCTACACCTTC
j_call: TRBJ2-3; clone_size: -; d_call: -; v_call: TRBV24-1; cdr3_aa: CATSDAKVSAQGLLTDTQYF; cdr3_nt: TGTGCCACCAGTGACGCTAAAGTTTCCGCACAGGGCCTCCTCACAGATACGCAGTATTTT
j_call: TRBJ1-1; clone_size: many; d_call: -; v_call: TRBV7-9; cdr3_aa: CASSLWHQNTEAFF; cdr3_nt: TGTGCCAGCAGCTTGTGGCACCAGAACACTGAAGCTTTCTTT
j_call: TRBJ1-2; clone_size: -; d_call: -; v_call: TRBV25-1; cdr3_aa: CASSQGAIYGYTF; cdr3_nt: TGTGCCAGCAGCCAAGGTGCGATCTATGGCTACACCTTC
j_call: TRBJ2-5; clone_size: few; d_call: -; v_call: TRBV7-9; cdr3_aa: CASSSGPSQETQYF; cdr3_nt: TGTGCCAGCAGCTCGGGACCGTCTCAAGAGACCCAGTACTTC
j_call: TRBJ2-2; clone_size: -; d_call: TRBD2; v_call: TRBV15; cdr3_aa: CATKFGGRAVGELFF; cdr3_nt: TGTGCCACCAAGTTCGGTGGGAGGGCCGTCGGGGAGCTGTTTTTT
j_call: TRBJ1-5; clone_size: -; d_call: TRBD1; v_call: TRBV6-5; cdr3_aa: CASRGTGADQPQHF; cdr3_nt: TGTGCCAGCAGGGGAACAGGGGCGGATCAGCCCCAGCATTTT
j_call: TRBJ2-5; clone_size: many; d_call: TRBD1; v_call: TRBV24-1; cdr3_aa: CATSDRQGAETQYF; cdr3_nt: TGTGCCACCAGTGACCGACAGGGAGCAGAGACCCAGTACTTC
j_call: TRBJ2-3; clone_size: -; d_call: TRBD2; v_call: TRBV7-9; cdr3_aa: CASSLEGRADTQYF; cdr3_nt: TGTGCCAGCAGCTTAGAGGGGAGGGCAGATACGCAGTATTTT
j_call: TRBJ2-7; clone_size: few; d_call: -; v_call: TRBV11-2; cdr3_aa: CASTPGRSSYEQYF; cdr3_nt: TGTGCCAGCACCCCGGGACGTAGCTCCTACGAGCAGTACTTC
j_call: TRBJ2-6; clone_size: -; d_call: -; v_call: TRBV11-3; cdr3_aa: CASSLGGYSGANVLTF; cdr3_nt: TGTGCCAGCAGCTTAGGGGGGTACTCTGGGGCCAACGTCCTGACTTTC
j_call: TRBJ1-5; clone_size: -; d_call: TRBD1; v_call: TRBV7-9; cdr3_aa: CAWSGQGEQPQHF; cdr3_nt: TGTGCCTGGTCGGGACAGGGTGAACAGCCCCAGCATTTT
j_call: TRBJ1-2; clone_size: -; d_call: TRBD1; v_call: TRBV25-1; cdr3_aa: CAGTGGSGYTF; cdr3_nt: TGTGCCGGGACAGGGGGGTCCGGCTACACCTTC
j_call: TRBJ1-6; clone_size: many; d_call: -; v_call: TRBV7-2; cdr3_aa: CATWSNYNSPLHF; cdr3_nt: TGTGCCACCTGGTCAAACTATAATTCACCCCTCCACTTT
j_call: TRBJ2-5; clone_size: -; d_call: TRBD1; v_call: TRBV14; cdr3_aa: CASSPGQPETQYF; cdr3_nt: TGTGCCAGCAGCCCGGGACAGCCGGAGACCCAGTACTTC
j_call: TRBJ1-5; clone_size: medium-sized; d_call: TRBD1; v_call: TRBV2; cdr3_aa: CASSPRGQADNQPQHF; cdr3_nt: TGTGCCAGCAGTCCCCGTGGACAGGCGGACAATCAGCCCCAGCATTTT
j_call: TRBJ2-6; clone_size: -; d_call: -; v_call: TRBV7-9; cdr3_aa: CASSSSQAGANVLTF; cdr3_nt: TGTGCCAGCAGCTCCAGTCAGGCTGGGGCCAACGTCCTGACTTTC
j_call: TRBJ2-7; clone_size: -; d_call: -; v_call: TRBV6-1; cdr3_aa: CASSASRGPYEQYF; cdr3_nt: TGTGCCAGCAGTGCCAGCAGGGGCCCCTACGAGCAGTACTTC
j_call: TRBJ2-5; clone_size: -; d_call: -; v_call: TRBV5-1; cdr3_aa: CASSLAGAIETQYF; cdr3_nt: TGCGCCAGCAGCTTGGCCGGGGCAATCGAGACCCAGTACTTC
j_call: TRBJ1-4; clone_size: many; d_call: TRBD1; v_call: TRBV7-2; cdr3_aa: CASSPWTGGEKLFF; cdr3_nt: TGTGCCAGCAGCCCTTGGACAGGGGGCGAAAAACTGTTTTTT
j_call: TRBJ1-2; clone_size: few; d_call: -; v_call: TRBV11-2; cdr3_aa: CASSLDKSVPRGYTF; cdr3_nt: TGTGCCAGCAGCTTAGATAAGTCCGTACCTCGTGGCTACACCTTC
j_call: TRBJ2-7; clone_size: few; d_call: -; v_call: TRBV10-3; cdr3_aa: CASTTEYYEQYF; cdr3_nt: TGTGCCAGCACTACAGAGTACTACGAGCAGTACTTC
j_call: TRBJ2-7; clone_size: few; d_call: TRBD2; v_call: TRBV20-1; cdr3_aa: CSARLTSPYEQYF; cdr3_nt: TGCAGTGCTAGATTGACTAGCCCCTACGAGCAGTACTTC
j_call: TRBJ2-2; clone_size: -; d_call: -; v_call: TRBV29-1; cdr3_aa: CSPAGGELFF; cdr3_nt: TGCAGCCCGGCCGGCGGGGAGCTGTTTTTT
j_call: TRBJ1-1; clone_size: -; d_call: -; v_call: TRBV6-6; cdr3_aa: CASRATGEAFF; cdr3_nt: TGTGCCAGCAGAGCTACAGGGGAAGCTTTCTTT
j_call: TRBJ1-4; clone_size: many; d_call: -; v_call: TRBV24-1; cdr3_aa: CATSDSDRSNEKLFF; cdr3_nt: TGTGCCACCAGTGACTCCGACAGGTCTAATGAAAAACTGTTTTTT